A single sample gave rise to the 13 T cell receptor beta chains below, sequenced in a study of PD-L1 blockade in urothelial cancer. Time point meaning: pretreatment peripheral blood. The data were produced by immunoSEQ multiplex PCR, yet TCRdb's version contains in-frame clones alone and is incomplete. The repertoire holds tens of thousands of clones, with over 65% as singletons. Sample: PBMCs, taken around atezolizumab (anti-PD-L1) treatment. These receptors originate from a man in his fifties or sixties with urothelial cancer.

The chain carries TRBV13 and TRBJ1-5; D gene uncertain. This CDR3 has 12 amino acids. Germline CDR1 PRHDT, CDR2 FYEKMQ (reference sequence). Trimming removed 4 bases from V and 4 bases from J, with 5 bases in between. The CDR3 loop reads CASSSLNQPQHF. In nucleotides, the CDR3 is TGTGCCAGCAGCTCCCTAAATCAGCCCCAGCATTTT.

This chain links TRBV20-1 with TRBJ2-7; weak D call: TRBD2 (6 bases). The CDR3 consists of 11 residues. With 5 bases removed from V and 6 bases from J, the gap between germline ends came to 11 bases. CDR1 DFQATT and CDR2 SNEGSKA come from the germline V gene (reference sequence). DNA for the CDR3: TGCAGTGCTGGGCACGGGAGCGAGCAGTACTTC. This translates into CSAGHGSEQYF.

The CDR3 bases are TGTGCCAGCAGCAAAGGGGGGGGCCAAAGCACAGATACGCAGTATTTT. Encoded protein: CASSKGGGQSTDTQYF. V is TRBV9 and J is TRBJ2-3, with a tentative D call TRBD2 (7 bases). The V end was cut by 4 bases, the J end by 0 bases, with 15 bases between. CDR3 length equals 16 residues. Germline CDR1 is SGDLS and CDR2 is YYNGEE.

The chain is built from TRBV5-6 and TRBJ1-2; D gene ambiguous. The V end lost 2 bases, the J end lost 8 bases, and 13 bases lay between the germline ends. The length of the CDR3 is 13 residues. Germline CDR1 SGHDT, CDR2 YYEEEE. The CDR3 region is CASSLSRGTGYTF. In nucleotides, the CDR3 is TGTGCCAGCAGCTTAAGCAGAGGCACAGGCTACACCTTC.

The chain combines TRBV5-4 with TRBJ1-2; D perhaps matches TRBD1 (5 bases). The CDR3 is made up of 14 amino acids. Trimming removed 1 base from V and 2 bases from J, with 9 bases in between. Germline-derived CDR1 and CDR2 are SGHNT and YYREEE (reference sequence). The CDR3 bases are TGTGCCAGCAGCTTGCAGGGCAGGAACTATGGCTACACCTTC. Its translation: CASSLQGRNYGYTF.

The J gene is TRBJ1-4, the V gene TRBV30; no clear D gene. Trimming cost V 7 bases and J 7 bases, with 25 bases left between them. This CDR3 contains 16 residues. The germline V gene has CDR1 GTSNPN and CDR2 SVGIG (reference sequence). The chain's CDR3 is CAFSSDHTGDTEKLFF. The CDR3, as DNA: TGTGCCTTTTCCAGCGACCACACCGGAGATACTGAAAAACTGTTTTTT.

The chain couples TRBV27 to TRBJ2-7; no clear D gene. This CDR3 is 14 amino acids long. V was clipped by 5 bases and J by 1 base, with 12 bases between them. Germline loops: CDR1 MNHEY, CDR2 SMNVEV (reference sequence). DNA for the CDR3: TGTGCCAGCAGTCGGTACTTCACTTCCTACGAGCAGTACTTC. Amino acid sequence: CASSRYFTSYEQYF.

The rearrangement links TRBV6-4 to TRBJ2-7; 13 nucleotides match TRBD2. After removal of 5 bases from V and 7 bases from J, the junction contained 8 bases not matched to a gene. The germline gives CDR1 MRHNA, CDR2 SNTAGT. The CDR3 totals 15 residues. Here the CDR3 DNA reads TGTGCCAGCAGTCCGACTAGCGGGGGGAGTGAAGAGCAGTACTTC. Residues: CASSPTSGGSEEQYF.

The rearrangement links TRBV7-3 to TRBJ2-3, with a weak D call TRBD1 (6 bases). This CDR3 has 14 amino acids. Germline lookup yields CDR1 SGHTA and CDR2 FQGTGA. V shed 4 bases and J shed 4 bases, with 12 bases lying between them. The chain's CDR3 is CASSSAGVPDTQYF. As DNA, the CDR3 is TGTGCCAGCAGCTCAGCAGGGGTGCCAGATACGCAGTATTTT.

This clone was seen many times. This sequence joins TRBV7-8 and TRBJ1-2, with 7 bases that match TRBD1. Unmatched junction bases numbered 13, after V lost 5 bases and J lost 7 bases. The CDR3 totals 15 residues. Germline loops: CDR1 SGHVS, CDR2 FQNEAQ. The CDR3: CASSEDRSASGGYTF. CDR3 coding DNA: TGTGCCAGCAGCGAGGACAGGTCGGCATCAGGTGGCTACACCTTC.

The chain recombines TRBV6-5 with TRBJ2-7; maybe TRBD1 (5 bases). This CDR3 is built from 15 residues. The germline V gene has CDR1 MNHEY and CDR2 SVGAGI. The germline V and J ends were trimmed by 2 bases and 6 bases, with 17 bases remaining between them. CDR3 DNA sequence: TGTGCCAGCAGTTACACGACAGAGCTGCGTAGCGAGCAGTACTTC. As protein: CASSYTTELRSEQYF.

The CDR3 nucleotides are TGTGCCAGCAGCCAAGGGGGGGGCTATGGAAGACGCAATGAGCAGTTCTTC. The encoded protein is CASSQGGGYGRRNEQFF. The rearrangement links TRBV14 to TRBJ2-1; D might be TRBD2 (7 bases). Germline CDR1 and CDR2: SGHDN and FVKESK. The CDR3 spans 17 residues. The germline V and J ends were trimmed by 1 base and 6 bases, with 19 bases remaining between them.

Here the CDR3 DNA reads TGTGCCAGCAGCTTACGGGCCTCGAGACTAGCGGGAAACTACAATGAGCAGTTCTTC. Translated, it gives CASSLRASRLAGNYNEQFF. The V and J genes are TRBV7-2 and TRBJ2-1, with 11 bases that match TRBD2. The CDR3 length is 19 residues. The J segment lost 3 bases and the V segment lost 2 bases, leaving 12 bases of the junction unmatched. Germline CDR1 is SGHTA and CDR2 is FQGNSA. Full variable domain (rest looked up from reference TRBV7-2 and TRBJ2-1): GAGVSQSPSNKVTEKGKDVELRCDPISGHTALYWYRQSLGQGLEFLIYFQGNSAPDKSGLPSDRFSAERTGGSVSTLTIQRTQQEDSAVYLCASSLRASRLAGNYNEQFFGPGTRLTVL.